The T cell receptor beta chain under discussion was sequenced for a study of shared clonotypes between healthy human individuals. Germline CDR1 reads SGHRS; CDR2 reads YFSETQ. J lost 0 bases, V lost 4 bases, and 5 bases had no gene match. The CDR3 runs 15 residues. The method was immunoSEQ multiplex PCR; TCRdb's version includes in-frame clones alone and lacks a portion of them. The repertoire has a few million clones, approximately 92% of them found once; the top ten carry around 0.14%. Sequencing input: naive CD4+ T cells sorted from blood. Specified subset: CD45RA+ positively selected. This sequence originates from a man aged 18 to 30 in good health. The rearrangement joins TRBV5-1 to TRBJ1-2; the match to TRBD1 covers 8 bases. The CDR3 reads CASSQDRVANYGYTF. The CDR3 region has the DNA TGCGCCAGCAGCCAGGACAGGGTAGCTAACTATGGCTACACCTTC.